These T cell receptor beta chains were read from a single sample in a study of T cells in tuberculosis. The table came from immunoSEQ multiplex PCR; TCRdb's copy has only in-frame clones and leaves some out. The table records about 10,000 clones, roughly 93% of them present only once. Sequencing input: PBMCs. These receptors were obtained from an adult with tuberculosis. Each CDR3 is given with its conserved first and last residue. D genes are given only for firm matches. Where a row states a size, it is once, few, many or the class of an expanded clone; other rows omit it.

D | J | V | size | CDR3 | DNA
TRBD2 | TRBJ2-1 | TRBV27 | . | CASSSLSGRAYNEQFF | TGTGCCAGCAGTTCCCTTAGCGGGAGGGCGTACAATGAGCAGTTCTTC
. | TRBJ2-2 | TRBV10-3 | . | CAIRTSVDTGELFF | TGTGCCATCAGAACCTCGGTGGACACCGGGGAGCTGTTTTTT
. | TRBJ2-3 | TRBV7-2 | . | CAGSAEGRTDTQYF | TGTGCTGGGTCAGCGGAAGGACGCACAGATACGCAGTATTTT
TRBD2 | TRBJ2-2 | TRBV6-5 | . | CASSYPASGNTGELFF | TGTGCCAGCAGTTACCCGGCTAGCGGTAACACCGGGGAGCTGTTTTTT
. | TRBJ1-1 | TRBV30 | . | CAWSVRVGAFF | TGTGCCTGGAGTGTACGGGTGGGAGCTTTCTTT
. | TRBJ2-7 | TRBV27 | . | CASSLGGAARYEQYF | TGTGCCAGCAGTTTAGGAGGGGCTGCTCGGTACGAGCAGTACTTC
. | TRBJ2-1 | TRBV12-2 | . | CASRSLAGASYNEQFF | TGTGCAAGTCGCTCCTTAGCGGGAGCATCCTACAATGAGCAGTTCTTC
TRBD1 | TRBJ1-4 | TRBV27 | . | CASSRQGRNEKLFF | TGTGCCAGCAGTCGACAGGGGCGGAATGAAAAACTGTTTTTT
. | TRBJ2-1 | TRBV5-1 | . | CASSLPQMSYNEQFF | TGCGCCAGCAGCTTGCCCCAGATGTCCTACAATGAGCAGTTCTTC
. | TRBJ1-2 | TRBV6-5 | . | CASSYSSGVRGGYTF | TGTGCCAGCAGTTACTCGAGTGGGGTGAGAGGGGGCTACACCTTC
TRBD1 | TRBJ1-4 | TRBV18 | . | CASSRSGTGNEKLFF | TGTGCCAGCTCACGAAGCGGGACAGGGAATGAAAAACTGTTTTTT
. | TRBJ1-2 | TRBV20-1 | . | CSTLDSYGYTF | TGCAGTACCTTGGACAGCTATGGCTACACCTTC
TRBD2 | TRBJ2-7 | TRBV6-5 | . | CASSLAGVGFQHEQYF | TGTGCCAGCAGTTTAGCGGGGGTCGGATTTCAGCACGAGCAGTACTTC
TRBD1 | TRBJ2-7 | TRBV28 | few | CASSLIGQGDYEQYF | TGTGCCAGCAGTTTAATAGGACAGGGGGATTACGAGCAGTACTTC
. | TRBJ2-7 | TRBV5-8 | . | CASSFAPGSSYEQYF | TGTGCCAGCAGCTTCGCGCCAGGAAGCTCCTACGAGCAGTACTTC
. | TRBJ1-2 | TRBV30 | . | CAWNEGLPNYGYTF | TGTGCCTGGAACGAGGGACTGCCTAACTATGGCTACACCTTC
TRBD2 | TRBJ2-1 | TRBV5-6 | . | CASSLLAGAMSEQFF | TGTGCCAGCAGCTTGTTAGCGGGAGCAATGAGTGAGCAGTTCTTC
. | TRBJ1-3 | TRBV4-2 | . | CASSQEGAASSGNTIYF | TGTGCCAGCAGCCAAGAGGGGGCAGCGAGCTCTGGAAACACCATATATTTT
TRBD1 | TRBJ1-1 | TRBV7-2 | few | CASSIDRANTEAFF | TGTGCCAGCAGCATCGACAGGGCGAACACTGAAGCTTTCTTT
. | TRBJ2-5 | TRBV21-1 | . | CASSKAQFPEETQYF | TGTGCCAGCAGCAAAGCGCAGTTCCCTGAAGAGACCCAGTACTTC
TRBD1 | TRBJ2-7 | TRBV10-3 | few | CAIGQGADEQYF | TGTGCCATCGGACAGGGGGCCGACGAGCAGTACTTC
. | TRBJ2-7 | TRBV5-6 | . | CASSLGIGEQYF | TGTGCCAGCAGCTTGGGGATCGGGGAGCAGTACTTC
TRBD1 | TRBJ2-7 | TRBV6-4 | . | CASSDTRTGAQYF | TGTGCCAGCAGTGACACCAGGACAGGGGCACAGTACTTC